The present T cell receptor (beta chain) was sequenced within a study of CD8+ T cells in alopecia areata. As for the study in general: The study gave treated patients oral tofacitinib at 5 to 10 mg twice daily.

Study results and caveats: Mice showed TCR sharing more clearly than patients did, possibly owing to HLA. Tofacitinib significantly brought down scalp clonality and expanded CD8+ clones among top 100.

On this clone itself: Its cognate antigen is unknown.

The CDR3 is made up of 14 amino acids. From germline, CDR1 is SGHDN and CDR2 FVKESK. J was trimmed by 1 base and V by 5 bases; bases with no gene match: 4. Treatment described: oral pan-JAK inhibitor, 5-10 mg twice daily. Alopecia areata patients gave lesional scalp punch biopsies and peripheral blood samples. RNA was isolated and reverse transcribed to cDNA, the sequencing template. Some clones are missing from TCRdb's copy, which holds only in-frame ones; the method was immunoSEQ multiplex PCR. This table holds fewer than 150,000 clones, approximately 80% found once. This receptor was identified in a human donor with alopecia areata. This chain connects TRBV14 to TRBJ2-7, with 8 bases matching TRBD1. Material: CD8+ T cells sorted from blood, obtained at week 4, from a patient treated with tofacitinib. The DNA of the CDR3 is TGTGCCAGCAGCAGGGACAGGAAATCCTACGAGCAGTACTTC. This gives the protein CASSRDRKSYEQYF. Full variable domain (rest looked up from reference TRBV14 and TRBJ2-7): EAGVTQFPSHSVIEKGQTVTLRCDPISGHDNLYWYRRVMGKEIKFLLHFVKESKQDESGMPNNRFLAERTGGTYSTLKVQPAELEDSGVYFCASSRDRKSYEQYFGPGTRLTVT.